What follows is one TCR delta chain and its context. Its specificity is not known. Extracted RNA was reverse transcribed into cDNA. CDR3 amplicons came from multiplex PCR with pooled V-gene forward and constant-region reverse primers. TCRdb reanalyzed the multiplex PCR reads using CATT. This repertoire shows 70,000 to 90,000 delta-chain clones, 30% to 45% found once; its top ten account for about 0.24%. Germline V gene sequence: CDR1 TSWWSYY, CDR2 QGS. The junction had 12 bases not matched to a gene; V was cut back by 0 bases and J by 0 bases. The CDR3 extends over 19 amino acids. This entry belongs to a study of Vδ1+ human thymocytes. Study results and caveats: Thymic TRG and TRD repertoires appeared highly polyclonal, with Gaussian CDR3 length distributions.

What was sequenced was Vdelta1+ gamma-delta thymocytes from the thymus. Subset indicated: FACS-sorted CD3+ TCRalphabeta- TCRVdelta1+ TCRVdelta2- thymocytes. The chain employs TRDV1 and TRDJ1; 8 bases are shared with TRDD3. The sequence was collected from a boy under three years old who had congenital heart surgery. CDR3 in amino acids: CALGELRTLGAQYTDKLIF. The CDR3 nucleotides read TGTGCTCTTGGGGAACTGAGGACACTGGGGGCCCAGTACACCGATAAACTCATCTTT.